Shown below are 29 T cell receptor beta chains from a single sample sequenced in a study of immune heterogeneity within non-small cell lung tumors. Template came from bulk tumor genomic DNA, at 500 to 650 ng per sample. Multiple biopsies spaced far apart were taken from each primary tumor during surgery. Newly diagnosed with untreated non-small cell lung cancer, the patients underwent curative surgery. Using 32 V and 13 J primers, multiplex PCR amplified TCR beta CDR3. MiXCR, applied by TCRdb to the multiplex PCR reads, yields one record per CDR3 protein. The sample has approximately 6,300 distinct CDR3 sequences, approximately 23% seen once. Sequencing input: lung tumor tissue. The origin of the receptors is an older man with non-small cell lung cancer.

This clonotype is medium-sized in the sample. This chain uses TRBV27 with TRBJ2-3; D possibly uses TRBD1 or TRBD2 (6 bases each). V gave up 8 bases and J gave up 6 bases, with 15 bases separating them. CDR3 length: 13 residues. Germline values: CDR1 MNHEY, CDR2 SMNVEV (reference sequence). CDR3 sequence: CASRPGGGDTQYF. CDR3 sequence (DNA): TGTGCCAGCCGTCCTGGAGGGGGGGATACGCAGTATTTT.

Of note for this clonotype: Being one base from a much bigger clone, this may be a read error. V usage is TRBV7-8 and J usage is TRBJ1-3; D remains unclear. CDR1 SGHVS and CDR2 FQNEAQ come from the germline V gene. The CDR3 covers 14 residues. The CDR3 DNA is TGTGCCTGCAGCTTAGTCGGTGGTGGAAACACCATATATTTT. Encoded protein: CACSLVGGGNTIYF. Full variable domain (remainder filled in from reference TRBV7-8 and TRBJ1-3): GAGVSQSPRYKVAKRGQDVALRCDPISGHVSLFWYQQALGQGPEFLTYFQNEAQLDKSGLPSDRFFAERPEGSVSTLKIQRTQQEDSAVYLCACSLVGGGNTIYFGEGSWLTVV.

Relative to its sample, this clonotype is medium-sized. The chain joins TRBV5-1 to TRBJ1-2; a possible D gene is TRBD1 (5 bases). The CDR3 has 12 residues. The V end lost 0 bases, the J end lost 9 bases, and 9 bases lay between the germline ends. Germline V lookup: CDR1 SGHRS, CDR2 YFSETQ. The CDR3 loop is CASSLGGRSYTF. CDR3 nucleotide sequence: TGCGCCAGCAGCTTGGGGGGCAGAAGCTACACCTTC.

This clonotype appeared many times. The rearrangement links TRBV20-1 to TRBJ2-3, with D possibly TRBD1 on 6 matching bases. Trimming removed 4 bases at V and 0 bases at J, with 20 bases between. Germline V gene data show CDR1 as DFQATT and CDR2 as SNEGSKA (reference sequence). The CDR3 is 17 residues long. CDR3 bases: TGCAGTGCTACCTGGCTGATAGGGACACTTAGCACAGATACGCAGTATTTT. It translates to CSATWLIGTLSTDTQYF.

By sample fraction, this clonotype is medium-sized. The CDR3 sequence is CASSLDSGRWYNEQFF. Written as DNA, the CDR3 is TGTGCCAGCAGCTTAGATAGCGGGAGGTGGTACAATGAGCAGTTCTTC. The rearrangement links TRBV11-2 to TRBJ2-1; 10 nucleotides match TRBD2. Germline-derived CDR1 and CDR2 are SGHAT and FQNNGV. CDR3 size: 16 residues. With 0 bases clipped from V and 4 bases from J, the junction kept 3 bases outside the gene matches. The full variable domain, its missing parts supplied by reference TRBV11-2 and TRBJ2-1, is EAGVAQSPRYKIIEKRQSVAFWCNPISGHATLYWYQQILGQGPKLLIQFQNNGVVDDSQLPKDRFSAERLKGVDSTLKIQPAKLEDSAVYLCASSLDSGRWYNEQFFGPGTRLTVL.

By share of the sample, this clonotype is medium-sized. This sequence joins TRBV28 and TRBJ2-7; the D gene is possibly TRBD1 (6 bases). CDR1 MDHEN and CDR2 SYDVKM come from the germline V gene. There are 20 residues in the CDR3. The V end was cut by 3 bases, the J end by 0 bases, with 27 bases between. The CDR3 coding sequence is TGTGCCAGCAGTTTGACGTTGGGGCCCTGGGGGCCCTTTTGCTCCTACGAGCAGTACTTC. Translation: CASSLTLGPWGPFCSYEQYF.

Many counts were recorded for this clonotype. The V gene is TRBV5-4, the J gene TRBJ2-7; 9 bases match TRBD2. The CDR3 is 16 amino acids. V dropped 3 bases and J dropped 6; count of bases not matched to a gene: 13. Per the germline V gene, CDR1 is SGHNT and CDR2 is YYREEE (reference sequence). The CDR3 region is CASSSRPGLASGEQYF. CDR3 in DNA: TGTGCCAGCAGCTCGCGGCCGGGACTAGCCTCGGGCGAGCAGTACTTC.

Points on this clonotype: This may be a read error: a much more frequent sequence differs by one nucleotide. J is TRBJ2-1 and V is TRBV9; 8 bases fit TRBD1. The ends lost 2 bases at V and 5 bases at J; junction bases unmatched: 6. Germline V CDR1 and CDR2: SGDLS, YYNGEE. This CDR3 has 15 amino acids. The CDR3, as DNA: TGTGCCAGCAGCGTCGGGACAGGACTCAACAATGAGCAGTTCTTC. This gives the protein CASSVGTGLNNEQFF.

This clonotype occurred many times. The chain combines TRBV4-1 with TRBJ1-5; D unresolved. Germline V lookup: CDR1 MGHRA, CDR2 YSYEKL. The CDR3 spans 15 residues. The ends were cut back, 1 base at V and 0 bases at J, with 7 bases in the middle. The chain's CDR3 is CASSQAVYSNQPQHF. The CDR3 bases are TGCGCCAGCAGCCAAGCAGTATATAGCAATCAGCCCCAGCATTTT.

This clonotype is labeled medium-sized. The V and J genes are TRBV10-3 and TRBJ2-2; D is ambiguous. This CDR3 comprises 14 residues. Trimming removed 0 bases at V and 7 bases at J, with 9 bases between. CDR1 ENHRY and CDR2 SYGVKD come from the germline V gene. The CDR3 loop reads CAISESLGFGELFF. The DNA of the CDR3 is TGTGCCATCAGTGAGTCCCTGGGTTTCGGGGAGCTGTTTTTT.

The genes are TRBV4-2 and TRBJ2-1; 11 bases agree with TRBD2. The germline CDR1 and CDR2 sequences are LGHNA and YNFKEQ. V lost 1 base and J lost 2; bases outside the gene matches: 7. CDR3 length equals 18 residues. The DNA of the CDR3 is TGTGCCAGCAGCCAAGCCCCGGGACTAGCGGCAACCTACAATGAGCAGTTCTTC. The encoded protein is CASSQAPGLAATYNEQFF.

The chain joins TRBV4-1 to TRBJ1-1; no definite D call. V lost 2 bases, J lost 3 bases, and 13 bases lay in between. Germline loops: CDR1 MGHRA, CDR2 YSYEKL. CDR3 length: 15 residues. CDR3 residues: CASSQYVGHDTEAFF. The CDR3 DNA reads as TGCGCCAGCAGCCAATATGTAGGGCATGACACTGAAGCTTTCTTT.

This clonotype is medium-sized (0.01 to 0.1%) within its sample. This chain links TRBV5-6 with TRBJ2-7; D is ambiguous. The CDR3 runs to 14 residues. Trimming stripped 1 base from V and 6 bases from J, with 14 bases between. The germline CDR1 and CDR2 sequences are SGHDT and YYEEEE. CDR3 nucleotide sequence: TGTGCCAGCAGCTTGTGGGGTCCCCTCCGCGAGCAGTACTTC. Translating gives CASSLWGPLREQYF.

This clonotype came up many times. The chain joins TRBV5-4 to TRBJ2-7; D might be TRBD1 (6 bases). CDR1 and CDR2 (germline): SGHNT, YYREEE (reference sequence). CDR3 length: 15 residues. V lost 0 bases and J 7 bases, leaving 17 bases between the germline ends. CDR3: CASSLVGTPLGEQYF. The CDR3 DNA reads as TGTGCCAGCAGCTTGGTCGGGACACCCCTGGGGGAGCAGTACTTC.

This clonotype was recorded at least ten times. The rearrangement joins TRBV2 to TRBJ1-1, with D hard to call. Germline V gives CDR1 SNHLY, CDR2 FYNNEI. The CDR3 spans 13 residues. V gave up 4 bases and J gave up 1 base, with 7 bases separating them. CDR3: CASSVGENTEAFF. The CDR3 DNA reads TGTGCCAGCAGTGTTGGGGAGAACACTGAAGCTTTCTTT.

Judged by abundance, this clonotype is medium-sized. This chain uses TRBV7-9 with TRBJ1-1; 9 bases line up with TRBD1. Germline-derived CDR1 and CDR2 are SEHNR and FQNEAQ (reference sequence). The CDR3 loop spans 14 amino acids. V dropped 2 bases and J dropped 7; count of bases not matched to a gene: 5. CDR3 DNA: TGTGCCAGCAGCTTATGGACAGGGGAAGGTGAAGCTTTCTTT. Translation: CASSLWTGEGEAFF.

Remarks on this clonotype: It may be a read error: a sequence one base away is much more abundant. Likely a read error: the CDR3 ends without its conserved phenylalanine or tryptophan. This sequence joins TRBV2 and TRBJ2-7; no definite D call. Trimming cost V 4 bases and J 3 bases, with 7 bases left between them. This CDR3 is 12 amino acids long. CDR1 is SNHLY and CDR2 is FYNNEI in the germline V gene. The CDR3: CASSGYRYEQYL. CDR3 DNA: TGTGCCAGCAGTGGTTACCGCTACGAGCAGTACTTA.

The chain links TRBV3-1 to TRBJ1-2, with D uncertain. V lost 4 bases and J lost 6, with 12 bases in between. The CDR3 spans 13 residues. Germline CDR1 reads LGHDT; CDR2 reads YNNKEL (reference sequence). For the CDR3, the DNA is TGTGCCAGCAGCCCAGGCCTAATCCATGGCTACACCTTC. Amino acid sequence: CASSPGLIHGYTF.

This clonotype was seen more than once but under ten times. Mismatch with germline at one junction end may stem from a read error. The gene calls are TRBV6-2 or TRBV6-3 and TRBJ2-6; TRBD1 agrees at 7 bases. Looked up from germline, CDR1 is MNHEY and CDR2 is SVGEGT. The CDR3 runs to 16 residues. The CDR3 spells CASSASQGSGANFLTF. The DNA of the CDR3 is TGTGCCAGCAGTGCGTCACAGGGGAGTGGGGCCAACTTCCTGACTTTC.

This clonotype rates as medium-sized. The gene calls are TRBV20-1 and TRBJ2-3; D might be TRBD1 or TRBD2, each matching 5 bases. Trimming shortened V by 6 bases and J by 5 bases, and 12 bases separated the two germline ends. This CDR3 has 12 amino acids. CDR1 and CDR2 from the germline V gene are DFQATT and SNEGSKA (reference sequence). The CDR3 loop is CSAWGNGDTQYF. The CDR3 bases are TGCAGTGCATGGGGGAATGGAGATACGCAGTATTTT.

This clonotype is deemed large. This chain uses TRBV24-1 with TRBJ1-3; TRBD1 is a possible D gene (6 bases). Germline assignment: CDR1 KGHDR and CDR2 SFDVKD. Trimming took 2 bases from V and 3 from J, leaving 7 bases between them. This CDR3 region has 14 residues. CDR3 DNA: TGTGCCACCAGTGATTCAGGGGTTGGAAACACCATATATTTT. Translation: CATSDSGVGNTIYF.

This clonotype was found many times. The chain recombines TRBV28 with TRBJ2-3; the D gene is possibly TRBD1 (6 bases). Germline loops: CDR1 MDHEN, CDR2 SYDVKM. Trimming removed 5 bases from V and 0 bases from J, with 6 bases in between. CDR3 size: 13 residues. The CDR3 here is CASSTGSTDTQYF. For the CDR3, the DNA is TGTGCCAGCAGTACAGGGAGCACAGATACGCAGTATTTT.

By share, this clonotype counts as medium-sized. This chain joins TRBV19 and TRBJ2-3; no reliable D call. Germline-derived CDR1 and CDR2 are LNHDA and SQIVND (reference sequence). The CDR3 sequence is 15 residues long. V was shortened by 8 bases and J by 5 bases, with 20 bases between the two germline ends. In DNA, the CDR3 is TGTGCCAGTCTGGCGAACCGGGCCGACGGAGATACGCAGTATTTT. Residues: CASLANRADGDTQYF.

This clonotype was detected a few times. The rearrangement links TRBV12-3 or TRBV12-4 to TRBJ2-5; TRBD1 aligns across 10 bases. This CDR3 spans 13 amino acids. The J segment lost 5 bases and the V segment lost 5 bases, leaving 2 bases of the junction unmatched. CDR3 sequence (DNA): TGTGCCAGCAGTAGGGGACAGGGGGAGACCCAGTACTTC. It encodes CASSRGQGETQYF.

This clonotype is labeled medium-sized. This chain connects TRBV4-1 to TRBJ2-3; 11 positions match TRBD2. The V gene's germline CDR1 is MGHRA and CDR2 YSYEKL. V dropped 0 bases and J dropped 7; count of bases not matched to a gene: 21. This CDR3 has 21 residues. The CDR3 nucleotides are TGCGCCAGCAGCCAAGATTACGGGCAGGGGAAACTAGCGGGAGTCGTGAATACGCAGTATTTT. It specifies CASSQDYGQGKLAGVVNTQYF.

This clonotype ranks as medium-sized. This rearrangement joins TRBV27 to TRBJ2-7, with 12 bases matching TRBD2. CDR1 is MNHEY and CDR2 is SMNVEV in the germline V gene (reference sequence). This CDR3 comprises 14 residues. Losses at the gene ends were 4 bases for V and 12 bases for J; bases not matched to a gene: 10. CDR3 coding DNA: TGTGCCAGCAGTTCAGCAACTAGCGGGAGGAACCCGTACTTC. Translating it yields CASSSATSGRNPYF.

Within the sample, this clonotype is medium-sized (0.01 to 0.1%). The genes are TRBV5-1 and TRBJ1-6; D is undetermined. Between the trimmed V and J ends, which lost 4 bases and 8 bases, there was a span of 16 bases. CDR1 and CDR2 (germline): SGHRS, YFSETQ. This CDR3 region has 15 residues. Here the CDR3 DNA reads TGCGCCAGCAGCCCGCGGACTAACAAGGATTCACCCCTCCACTTT. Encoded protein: CASSPRTNKDSPLHF. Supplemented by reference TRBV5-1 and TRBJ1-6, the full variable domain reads KAGVTQTPRYLIKTRGQQVTLSCSPISGHRSVSWYQQTPGQGLQFLFEYFSETQRNKGNFPGRFSGRQFSNSRSEMNVSTLELGDSALYLCASSPRTNKDSPLHFGNGTRLTVT.

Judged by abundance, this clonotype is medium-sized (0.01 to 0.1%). The CDR3 spells CASSLGFRSGYEQYF. DNA for the CDR3: TGTGCCAGCAGCTTAGGCTTCAGGTCGGGCTACGAGCAGTACTTC. The genes are TRBV7-6 and TRBJ2-7; D is unclear. The CDR3 is 15 residues long. Germline loops: CDR1 SGHVS, CDR2 FNYEAQ. Trimming stripped 1 base from V and 3 bases from J, with 13 bases between.

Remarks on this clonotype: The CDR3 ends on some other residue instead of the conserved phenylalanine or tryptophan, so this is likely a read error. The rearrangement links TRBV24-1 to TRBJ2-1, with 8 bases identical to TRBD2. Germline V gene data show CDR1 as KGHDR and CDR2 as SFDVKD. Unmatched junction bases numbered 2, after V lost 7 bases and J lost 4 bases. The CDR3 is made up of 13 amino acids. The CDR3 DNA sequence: TGTGCCACCAGCAGCGGGGGTTACAATGAGCAGTTCCTC. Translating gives CATSSGGYNEQFL.